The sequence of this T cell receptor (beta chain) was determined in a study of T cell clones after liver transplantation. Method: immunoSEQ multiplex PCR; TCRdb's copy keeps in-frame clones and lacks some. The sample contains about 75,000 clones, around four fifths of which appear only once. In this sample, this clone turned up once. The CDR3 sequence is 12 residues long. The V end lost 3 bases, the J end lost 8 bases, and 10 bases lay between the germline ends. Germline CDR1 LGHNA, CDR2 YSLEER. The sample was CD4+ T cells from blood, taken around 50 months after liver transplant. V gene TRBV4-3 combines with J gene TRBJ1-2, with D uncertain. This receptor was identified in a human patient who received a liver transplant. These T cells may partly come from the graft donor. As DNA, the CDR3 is TGCGCCAGCAGCCAGGGCCCGGGGGGCTACACCTTC. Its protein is CASSQGPGGYTF.